The clone carrying this T cell receptor (beta chain) was seen more than once but under ten times. This sample was included in a study of cytomegalovirus exposure and HLA in healthy donors. Primers included in the PCR were 60 Vbeta and 13 Jbeta primers. The assay was immunoSEQ multiplex PCR, and TCRdb's table has in-frame clones only and misses some. The sample consists of 85,000 to 95,000 clones, less than 80% of them appearing once. CDR1 and CDR2 from the germline V gene are SGHDT and YYEEEE. The CDR3 loop spans 15 amino acids. V lost 0 bases and J lost 0, with 7 bases in between. The specimen was PBMCs. The receptor was isolated from a man aged 25-45 years in good health and CMV-seropositive. The chain carries TRBV5-6 and TRBJ1-3; D gene uncertain. The CDR3 DNA reads as TGTGCCAGCAGCTTGGCCATCGGCTCTGGAAACACCATATATTTT. Its translation is CASSLAIGSGNTIYF. The full variable domain, in which reference TRBV5-6 and TRBJ1-3 provide the parts outside the CDR3, is DAGVTQSPTHLIKTRGQQVTLRCSPKSGHDTVSWYQQALGQGPQFIFQYYEEEERQRGNFPDRFSGHQFPNYSSELNVNALLLGDSALYLCASSLAIGSGNTIYFGEGSWLTVV.